The clone carrying this T cell receptor (beta chain) was recorded only once. Antigen unknown. The CDR3 has 15 residues. The V gene lost 2 bases and the J gene lost 5 bases, with 15 bases spanning the gap. CDR1 is MNHEY, CDR2 SVGAGI, per germline. Generated by immunoSEQ multiplex PCR, the TCRdb table keeps only in-frame clones and is missing some. Among roughly 220,000 clones listed, more than 75% were seen once. The data derive from a study of cytotoxic CD8 clonotypes in ibrutinib-treated CLL. On the study more broadly: After treatment lasting a median about twelve months, range 6 to 36, response samples were collected.

Study-wide points: Upon ibrutinib response clonality rose, and upon progression it fell back toward baseline. Treatment left the uncommon public clonotypes either contracted or stable in frequency.

The chain carries TRBV6-5 and TRBJ1-1; a possible D gene is TRBD1 (5 bases). This sequence originates from a human donor with chronic lymphocytic leukemia. Sample: PBMCs, taken after 12 months of ibrutinib treatment. As DNA, the CDR3 is TGTGCCAGCAGTTACCAAAAATCGGGGGTAACTGAAGCTTTCTTT. It translates to CASSYQKSGVTEAFF.